These T cell receptor beta chains were read from a single sample in a study of blood T cell repertoires in COVID-19. Sequencing was performed with immunoSEQ multiplex PCR; in TCRdb, only in-frame clones are kept and a portion is missing. The top ten hold under 15% of the sample, which has around 200,000 clones, around 80% seen once. Material: peripheral blood. These receptors were collected from a woman aged 45-65 years with acute or convalescent COVID-19. Both conserved end residues are part of each CDR3. D genes are given only for firm matches. Not all rows give a size; the values are once, few, many and, for expanded clones, a class.

size	V	D	J	DNA	CDR3
NA	TRBV19	NA	TRBJ2-7	TGTGCCAGTAGTATGGGGAGCCCCACACAGGGCTACTACGAGCAGTACTTC	CASSMGSPTQGYYEQYF
NA	TRBV19	NA	TRBJ1-1	TGTGCCAGTAGTAGATCCCCATGGGGGGACACTGAAGCTTTCTTT	CASSRSPWGDTEAFF
NA	TRBV20-1	NA	TRBJ1-6	TGCAGTGCGCTACAGAATTCACCCCTCCACTTT	CSALQNSPLHF
NA	TRBV7-8	TRBD2	TRBJ2-7	TGTGCCAGCAGCTTAGGACTAGCGATGCGGTCCGAGCAGTACTTC	CASSLGLAMRSEQYF
NA	TRBV6-5	TRBD1	TRBJ2-7	TGTGCCAGCAGTTACCCGGGACAGCCCCAAAGGCAGTACTTC	CASSYPGQPQRQYF
NA	TRBV5-1	TRBD2	TRBJ2-3	TGCGCCAGCAGCCGGGAGTTAGCGGGGGGCACAGATACGCAGTATTTT	CASSRELAGGTDTQYF
NA	TRBV18	NA	TRBJ2-1	TGTGCCAGCTCGGAGGGTCGGGTCAATGAGCAGTTCTTC	CASSEGRVNEQFF
once	TRBV21-1	NA	TRBJ2-7	TGTGCCAGCAGCACCCCCGCCGAAGAGCGCGAGCAGTACTTC	CASSTPAEEREQYF
NA	TRBV6-2/TRBV6-3	NA	TRBJ2-5	TGTGCCAGCAGTTACATCCGGAGCCAAGAGACCCAGTACTTC	CASSYIRSQETQYF
NA	TRBV7-6	NA	TRBJ2-1	TGTGCCAGCAACCCCCCCCGGGGTAGCTCCTACAATGAGCAGTTCTTC	CASNPPRGSSYNEQFF
NA	TRBV5-1	NA	TRBJ1-2	TGCGCCAGCAGCCGGACAGAGACTAACTATGGCTACACCTTC	CASSRTETNYGYTF
NA	TRBV19	NA	TRBJ2-7	TGTGCCAGTAGTATACAGGGCCAAAGCTACGAGCAGTACTTC	CASSIQGQSYEQYF
NA	TRBV12-3/TRBV12-4	NA	TRBJ1-1	TGTGCCAGCAGTTTAGTAGGAGGGCTTGAAGCTTTCTTT	CASSLVGGLEAFF
NA	TRBV3-1/TRBV3-2	NA	TRBJ2-7	TGTGCCAGCAGCCAGGGCAGGAAGGTCTACGAGCAGTACTTC	CASSQGRKVYEQYF
once	TRBV24-1	TRBD1	TRBJ1-4	TGTGCCACCAAGGGGGCGGCTAATGAAAAACTGTTTTTT	CATKGAANEKLFF
NA	TRBV7-2	TRBD1	TRBJ2-2	TGTGCCAGCAGCTTGGGGACAGGGACCACCGGGGAGCTGTTTTTT	CASSLGTGTTGELFF
NA	TRBV28	NA	TRBJ1-3	TGTGCCAGCAGTTTCAGGTTGAGCTCTGGAAACACCATATATTTT	CASSFRLSSGNTIYF
NA	TRBV5-4	NA	TRBJ1-2	TGTGCCAGCAGCTTGGGGCTCAGAACTAACTATGGCTACACCTTC	CASSLGLRTNYGYTF
NA	TRBV28	NA	TRBJ2-5	TGTGCCAGCAGTTTCCGTTGGAGGTCCTCGGGGGAGACCCAGTACTTC	CASSFRWRSSGETQYF
NA	TRBV11-2	TRBD1	TRBJ1-2	TGTGCCAGCAGCTTAGTAGGGGGACAGGGGGCTGGCGGCTACACCTTC	CASSLVGGQGAGGYTF
NA	TRBV27	NA	TRBJ1-1	TGTGCCAGCACCGGGTGGGGGGGGGCGGCCACTGAAGCTTTCTTT	CASTGWGGAATEAFF
NA	TRBV3-1/TRBV3-2	NA	TRBJ2-7	TGTGCCAGCAGCCAAGCCTTCTCGGAGGGGAGGGAGCAGTACTTC	CASSQAFSEGREQYF
NA	TRBV5-5	TRBD1	TRBJ1-3	TGTGCCAGCAGCTTGGGTGGACAGGACACCATATATTTT	CASSLGGQDTIYF
NA	TRBV19	TRBD1	TRBJ2-7	TGTGCCAGTATGAGGCGACAGGGGAACGAGCAGTACTTC	CASMRRQGNEQYF
medium-sized	TRBV19	TRBD2	TRBJ2-1	TGTGCCAGTAGTATCTCCGGCGGGAGGGCCAATGAGCAGTTCTTC	CASSISGGRANEQFF
NA	TRBV5-5	NA	TRBJ1-2	TGTGCCAGCAGCTTGGGGTATGGACAGAACAATGGCTACACCTTC	CASSLGYGQNNGYTF
NA	TRBV6-1	TRBD2	TRBJ2-5	TGTGCCAGCAGTGACCCTCCGAGCGGGGGGCTTCGAGAGACCCAGTACTTC	CASSDPPSGGLRETQYF
few	TRBV12-3/TRBV12-4	NA	TRBJ1-2	TGTGCCAGCAGCCATGAGGACACCTATGGCTACACCTTC	CASSHEDTYGYTF
NA	TRBV2	TRBD2	TRBJ2-5	TGTGCCAGCAGTTTGGGGGGAGCGGGAGCAGAGACCCAGTACTTC	CASSLGGAGAETQYF
NA	TRBV5-6	TRBD1	TRBJ1-5	TGTGCCAGCAGCTCGTTACGACAGGGTAGCAATCAGCCCCAGCATTTT	CASSSLRQGSNQPQHF
NA	TRBV7-8	TRBD1	TRBJ1-5	TGTGCCAGCAGCTTAGACGGGACAGGTCATCAGCCCCAGCATTTT	CASSLDGTGHQPQHF
NA	TRBV3-1/TRBV3-2	NA	TRBJ2-1	TGTGCCAGCAGCCAAGGAGGGGGTACCTCGAAGACCTACAATGAGCAGTTCTTC	CASSQGGGTSKTYNEQFF
few	TRBV7-9	NA	TRBJ1-3	TGTGCCAGCAGCTTCCAGGCAGGAGGAAACACCATATATTTT	CASSFQAGGNTIYF
NA	TRBV29-1	NA	TRBJ2-7	TGCAGCGTTGACTTTATACGGGGCGAGCAGTACTTC	CSVDFIRGEQYF
NA	TRBV27	NA	TRBJ1-3	TGTGCCAGCAGTCCCAGTCGGGGTAACACCATATATTTT	CASSPSRGNTIYF
NA	TRBV19	TRBD2	TRBJ2-1	TGTGCCAGTAGTCTGGGGACTAGCGGGAGAGGCAATGAGCAGTTCTTC	CASSLGTSGRGNEQFF
NA	TRBV5-4	NA	TRBJ2-1	TGTGCCAGCAGCCCCCCGGTGAGCAATGAGCAGTTCTTC	CASSPPVSNEQFF
NA	TRBV5-4	NA	TRBJ1-2	TGTGCCAGCTGCCGCGGGTCGGATGCTAACTATGGCTACACCTTC	CASCRGSDANYGYTF
NA	TRBV27	NA	TRBJ2-7	TGTGCCAGCAGTTTTGGGACGGACAGTAACCTCTACGAGCAGTACTTC	CASSFGTDSNLYEQYF
NA	TRBV2	NA	TRBJ1-5	TGTGCCAGCGGTGCGGGGGGCAATCAGCCCCAGCATTTT	CASGAGGNQPQHF
NA	TRBV6-2/TRBV6-3	NA	TRBJ2-5	TGTGCCAGCAGTTTCTCCCCAGGAAAGGGAGCCGGGGAGACCCAGTACTTC	CASSFSPGKGAGETQYF
NA	TRBV28	TRBD2	TRBJ2-5	TGTGCCAGCAGTTTACCGGGACTAGCGGGCCAAGAGACCCAGTACTTC	CASSLPGLAGQETQYF
NA	TRBV30	NA	TRBJ1-5	TGTGCCTGGAGTGAAGGGGCAGGGCCCAATCAGCCCCAGCATTTT	CAWSEGAGPNQPQHF
NA	TRBV28	NA	TRBJ1-1	TGTGCCAGCAGTGCCTCCGAACGGGGTTCCACTGAAGCTTTCTTT	CASSASERGSTEAFF
NA	TRBV11-2	NA	TRBJ2-7	TGTGCCAGCACCTGGGGACATTCCGCCTACGAGCAGTACTTC	CASTWGHSAYEQYF
NA	TRBV5-1	TRBD1	TRBJ2-3	TGCGCCAGCAGCTTGACCGAACCGACAGGGGTTTACACAGATACGCAGTATTTT	CASSLTEPTGVYTDTQYF
NA	TRBV5-4	TRBD1	TRBJ1-1	TGTGCCAGCAGCTTGGAGGCCAGGGGGTCCCCTGAAGCTTTCTTT	CASSLEARGSPEAFF
NA	TRBV9	NA	TRBJ1-5	TGTGCCAGCAGCTTAGAGCCTAGCAATCAGCCCCAGCATTTT	CASSLEPSNQPQHF
NA	TRBV2	NA	TRBJ1-3	TGTGCCAGCAGGGGGGGGCCGGGAAACACCATATATTTT	CASRGGPGNTIYF
NA	TRBV28	NA	TRBJ1-6	TGTGCCAGCAGTTTAGGAGGGGTACGAGGGCTTTCTTCACCCCTCCACTTT	CASSLGGVRGLSSPLHF
NA	TRBV27	NA	TRBJ1-4	TGTGCCAGCAGTTTTCGAGGTTGGCATGAAAAACTGTTTTTT	CASSFRGWHEKLFF
NA	TRBV18	TRBD1	TRBJ2-5	TGTGCCAGCACGAACAGGGGCAGGACGGAGACCCAGTACTTC	CASTNRGRTETQYF
few	TRBV4-3	NA	TRBJ1-1	TGCGCCAGCAGCCAAGAAGGCAGGGCGGACACTGAAGCTTTCTTT	CASSQEGRADTEAFF